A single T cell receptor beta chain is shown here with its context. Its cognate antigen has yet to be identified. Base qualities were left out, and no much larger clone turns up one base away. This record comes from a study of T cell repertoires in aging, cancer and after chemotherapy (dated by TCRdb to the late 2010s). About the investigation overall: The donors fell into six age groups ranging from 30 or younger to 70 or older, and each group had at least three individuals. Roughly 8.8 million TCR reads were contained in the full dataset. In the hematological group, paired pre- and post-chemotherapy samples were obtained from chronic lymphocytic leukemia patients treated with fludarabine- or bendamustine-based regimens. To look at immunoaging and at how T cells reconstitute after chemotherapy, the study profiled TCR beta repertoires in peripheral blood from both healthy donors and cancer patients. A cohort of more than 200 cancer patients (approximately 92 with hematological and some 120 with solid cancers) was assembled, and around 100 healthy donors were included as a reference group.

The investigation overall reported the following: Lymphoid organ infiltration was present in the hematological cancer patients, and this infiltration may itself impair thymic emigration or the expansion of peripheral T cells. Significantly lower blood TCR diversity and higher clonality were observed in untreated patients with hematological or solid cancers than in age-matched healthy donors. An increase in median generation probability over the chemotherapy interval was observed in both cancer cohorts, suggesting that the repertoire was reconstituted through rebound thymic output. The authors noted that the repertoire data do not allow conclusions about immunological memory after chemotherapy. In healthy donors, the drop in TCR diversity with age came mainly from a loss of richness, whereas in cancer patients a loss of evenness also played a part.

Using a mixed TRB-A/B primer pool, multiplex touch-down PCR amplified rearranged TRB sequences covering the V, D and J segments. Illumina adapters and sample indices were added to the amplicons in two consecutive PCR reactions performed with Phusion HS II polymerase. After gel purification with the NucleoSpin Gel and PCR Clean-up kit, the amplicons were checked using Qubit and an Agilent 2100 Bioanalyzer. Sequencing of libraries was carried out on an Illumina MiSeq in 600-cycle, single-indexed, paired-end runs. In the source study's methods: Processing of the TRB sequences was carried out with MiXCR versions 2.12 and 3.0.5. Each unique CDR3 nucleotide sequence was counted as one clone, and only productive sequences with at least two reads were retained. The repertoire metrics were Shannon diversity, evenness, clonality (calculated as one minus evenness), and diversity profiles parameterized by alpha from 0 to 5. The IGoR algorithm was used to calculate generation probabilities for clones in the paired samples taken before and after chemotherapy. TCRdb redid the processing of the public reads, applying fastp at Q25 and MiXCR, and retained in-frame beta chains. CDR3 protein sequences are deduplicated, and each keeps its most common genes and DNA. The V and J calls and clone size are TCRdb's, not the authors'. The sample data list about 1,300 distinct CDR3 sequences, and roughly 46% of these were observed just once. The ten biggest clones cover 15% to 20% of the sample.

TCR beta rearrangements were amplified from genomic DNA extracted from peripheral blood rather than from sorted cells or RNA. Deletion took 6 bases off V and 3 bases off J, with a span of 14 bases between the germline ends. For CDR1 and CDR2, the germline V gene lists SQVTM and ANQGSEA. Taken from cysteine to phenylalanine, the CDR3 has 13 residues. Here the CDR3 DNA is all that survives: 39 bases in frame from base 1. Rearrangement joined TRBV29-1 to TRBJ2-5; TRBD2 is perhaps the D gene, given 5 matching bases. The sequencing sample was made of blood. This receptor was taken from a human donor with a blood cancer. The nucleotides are TGCAGCGTCCGGCAGCTAGCTGAAGAGACCCAGTACTTC. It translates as CSVRQLAEETQYF.